Following are 5 T cell receptor beta chains from one sample sequenced in a study of blood T cell repertoires in COVID-19. The table came from immunoSEQ multiplex PCR; TCRdb's copy has only in-frame clones and leaves some out. The sample lists a few hundred thousand clones, 85% occurring once. Sequencing was done on a sample of peripheral blood. These receptors came from a woman in her late teens or twenties with acute or convalescent COVID-19.

The chain has TRBV5-6 and TRBJ1-3; 10 nucleotides align to TRBD1. This CDR3 contains 15 residues. Germline CDR1 and CDR2: SGHDT and YYEEEE. V was clipped by 2 bases and J by 4 bases; unmatched bases: 3. The CDR3 loop is CASSFDRGLGNTIYF. The CDR3 DNA is TGTGCCAGCAGCTTCGACAGGGGGCTGGGAAACACCATATATTTT.

This clone was counted many times. Here the CDR3 DNA reads TGTGCCAGCAGTATGACTAGCGGGAGGGCCAGAGATACGCAGTATTTT. Translated, it gives CASSMTSGRARDTQYF. The gene calls are TRBV28 and TRBJ2-3; 14 nucleotides match TRBD2. This CDR3 spans 16 amino acids. The V segment lost 5 bases and the J segment 5 bases; nucleotides outside the gene matches: 6. Germline V gene sequence: CDR1 MDHEN, CDR2 SYDVKM.

This rearrangement joins TRBV5-8 to TRBJ1-6; D unclear. Germline V gene lookup returns CDR1 SGHTS and CDR2 YDEGEE. CDR3 length: 15 residues. V lost 2 bases to trimming and J lost 8 bases, with 14 bases between them. CDR3 amino acids: CASSLQTGWDSPLHF. The CDR3 DNA sequence: TGTGCCAGCAGCTTACAGACGGGGTGGGATTCACCCCTCCACTTT.

The chain combines TRBV5-1 with TRBJ2-5, with TRBD2 identical over 9 bases. In germline, CDR1 is SGHRS, CDR2 YFSETQ. The CDR3 consists of 14 residues. Trimming took 3 bases from V and 2 from J; bases not matched to a gene: 2. For the CDR3, the DNA is TGCGCCAGCAGCTCGACTAGCGGACAAGAGACCCAGTACTTC. As protein: CASSSTSGQETQYF.

V gene TRBV4-2 combines with J gene TRBJ2-2; 10 bases line up with TRBD2. The CDR3 runs 17 residues. CDR1 and CDR2 (germline): LGHNA, YNFKEQ. The V gene end was trimmed by 1 base and the J gene end by 0 bases; junction bases not matched to a gene: 2. Here the CDR3 reads CASSQGTSGANTGELFF. The CDR3 DNA reads as TGTGCCAGCAGCCAAGGGACTAGCGGAGCGAACACCGGGGAGCTGTTTTTT.